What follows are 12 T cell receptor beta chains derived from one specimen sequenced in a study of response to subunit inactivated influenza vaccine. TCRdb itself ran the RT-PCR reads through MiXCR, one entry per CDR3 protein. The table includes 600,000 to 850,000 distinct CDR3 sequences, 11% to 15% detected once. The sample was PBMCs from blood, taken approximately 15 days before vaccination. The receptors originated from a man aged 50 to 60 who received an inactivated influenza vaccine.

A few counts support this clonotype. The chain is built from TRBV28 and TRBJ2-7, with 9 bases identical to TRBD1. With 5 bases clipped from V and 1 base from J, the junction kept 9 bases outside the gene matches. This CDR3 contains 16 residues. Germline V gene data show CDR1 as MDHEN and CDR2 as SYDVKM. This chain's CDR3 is CASSQLAGTGSYEQYF. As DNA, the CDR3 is TGTGCCAGCAGTCAACTCGCCGGGACAGGGTCCTACGAGCAGTACTTC.

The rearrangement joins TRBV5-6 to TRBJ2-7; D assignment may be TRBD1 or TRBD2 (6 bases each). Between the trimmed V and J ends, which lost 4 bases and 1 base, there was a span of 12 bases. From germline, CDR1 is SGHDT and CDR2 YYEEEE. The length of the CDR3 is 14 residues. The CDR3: CASSRGDGSYEQYF. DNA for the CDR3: TGTGCCAGCAGCAGGGGGGACGGATCCTACGAGCAGTACTTC.

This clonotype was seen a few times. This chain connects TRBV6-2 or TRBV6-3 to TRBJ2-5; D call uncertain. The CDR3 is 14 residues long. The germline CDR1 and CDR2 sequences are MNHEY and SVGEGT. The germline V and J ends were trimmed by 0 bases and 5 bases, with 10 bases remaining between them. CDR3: CASSYSTRPETQYF. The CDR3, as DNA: TGTGCCAGCAGTTACTCTACGCGACCGGAGACCCAGTACTTC.

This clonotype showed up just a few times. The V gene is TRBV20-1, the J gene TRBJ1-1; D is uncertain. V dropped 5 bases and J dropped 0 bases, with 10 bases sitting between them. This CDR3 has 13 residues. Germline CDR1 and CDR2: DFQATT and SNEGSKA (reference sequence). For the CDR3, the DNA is TGCAGTGCTCCTTACACCTTGAACACTGAAGCTTTCTTT. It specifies CSAPYTLNTEAFF.

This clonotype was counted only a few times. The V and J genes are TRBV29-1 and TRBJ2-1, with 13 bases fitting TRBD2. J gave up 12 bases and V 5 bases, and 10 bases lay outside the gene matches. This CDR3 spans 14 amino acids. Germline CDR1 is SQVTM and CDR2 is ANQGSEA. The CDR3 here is CSVRTSGSLTGQFF. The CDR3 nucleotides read TGCAGCGTTCGGACTAGCGGGAGCCTTACAGGGCAGTTCTTC.

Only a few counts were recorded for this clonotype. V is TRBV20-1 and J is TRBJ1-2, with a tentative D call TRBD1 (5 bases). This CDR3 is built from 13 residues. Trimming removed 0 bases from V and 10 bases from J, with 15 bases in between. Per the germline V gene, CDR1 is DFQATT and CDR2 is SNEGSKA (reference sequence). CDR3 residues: CSAREQGGTDYTF. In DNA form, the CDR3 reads TGCAGTGCTAGAGAGCAGGGCGGGACGGACTACACCTTC.

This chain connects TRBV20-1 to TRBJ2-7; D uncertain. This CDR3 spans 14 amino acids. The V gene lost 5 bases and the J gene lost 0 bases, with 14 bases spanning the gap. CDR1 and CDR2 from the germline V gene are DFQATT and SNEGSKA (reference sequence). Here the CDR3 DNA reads TGCAGTGCTCCCCAACCCCAGGACTCCTACGAGCAGTACTTC. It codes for CSAPQPQDSYEQYF.

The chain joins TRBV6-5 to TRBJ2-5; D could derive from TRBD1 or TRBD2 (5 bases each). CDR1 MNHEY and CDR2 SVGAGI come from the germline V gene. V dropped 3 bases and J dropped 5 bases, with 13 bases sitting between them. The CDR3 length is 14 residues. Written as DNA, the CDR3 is TGTGCCAGCAGTTATATTGGGACCGCGGAGACCCAGTACTTC. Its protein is CASSYIGTAETQYF.

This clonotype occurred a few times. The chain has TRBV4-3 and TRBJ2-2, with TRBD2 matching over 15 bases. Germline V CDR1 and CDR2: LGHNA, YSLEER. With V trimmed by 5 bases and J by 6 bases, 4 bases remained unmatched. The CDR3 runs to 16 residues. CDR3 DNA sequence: TGCGCCAGCAGCGCCGGACTAGCGGGAGGGGCCGGGGAGCTGTTTTTT. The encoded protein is CASSAGLAGGAGELFF.

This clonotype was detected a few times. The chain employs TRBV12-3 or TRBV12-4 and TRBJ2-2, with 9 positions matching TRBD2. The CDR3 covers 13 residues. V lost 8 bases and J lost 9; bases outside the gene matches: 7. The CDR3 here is CASSSSGGRELFF. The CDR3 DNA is TGTGCCAGCTCCAGCAGCGGGGGGCGGGAGCTGTTTTTT.

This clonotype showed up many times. The CDR3 nucleotides are TGTGCCAGCAGCGATTCGGGGGTGACTGAAGCTTTCTTT. Residues: CASSDSGVTEAFF. The chain uses TRBV6-1 and TRBJ1-1; the D gene is possibly TRBD1 (5 bases). Germline V gene lookup returns CDR1 MNHNS and CDR2 SASEGT. Deletions cut 6 bases from V and 5 bases from J, with 13 bases between. CDR3 length: 13 residues.

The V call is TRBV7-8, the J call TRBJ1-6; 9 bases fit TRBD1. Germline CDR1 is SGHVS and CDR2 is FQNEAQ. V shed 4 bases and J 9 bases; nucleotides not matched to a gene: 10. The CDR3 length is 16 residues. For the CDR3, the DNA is TGTGCCAGCAGCTCACAGGGGGCAGGGAGTATTTCACCCCTCCACTTT. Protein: CASSSQGAGSISPLHF.